These 25 T cell receptor beta chains share one sample of origin, sequenced in a study of Graves' ophthalmopathy and Graves' hyperthyroidism. RNA served as the template for amplifying TCR beta CDR3 regions. HTBI-primed first-round RT-PCR preceded second-round multiplex PCR. TCRdb reprocessed the multiplex PCR reads via MiXCR and lists one record per CDR3 protein. The profile covers 210,000 or so distinct CDR3 sequences, with approximately 28% appearing a single time and about 8.2% taken by the ten largest. Material: peripheral blood. These receptors were obtained from a man aged 45-60 years with Graves' ophthalmopathy.

The rearrangement joins TRBV6-4 to TRBJ1-2; D may be TRBD1 (5 bases). The length of the CDR3 is 13 residues. The V end was cut by 4 bases, the J end by 6 bases, with 12 bases between. The germline CDR1 and CDR2 sequences are MRHNA and SNTAGT. The CDR3 loop is CASSVWWGDGYTF. In DNA, the CDR3 is TGTGCCAGCAGTGTCTGGTGGGGGGATGGCTACACCTTC.

CDR3 protein: CASSSGQGIYGYTF. CDR3 coding DNA: TGTGCCAGCAGTTCCGGCCAGGGAATCTATGGCTACACCTTC. The V and J genes are TRBV6-5 and TRBJ1-2, with a possible D match to TRBD1 (5 bases). The CDR3 contains 14 residues. Germline V gene lookup returns CDR1 MNHEY and CDR2 SVGAGI. Trimming took 4 bases from V and 4 from J, leaving 13 bases between them.

This clonotype was recorded at least ten times. V and J are TRBV19 and TRBJ2-7; 10 bases agree with TRBD2. The CDR3 spans 15 residues. V lost 1 base and J lost 0; bases outside the gene matches: 0. The germline CDR1 and CDR2 sequences are LNHDA and SQIVND (reference sequence). The CDR3 DNA follows: TGTGCCAGTAGTATAGGACTAGCGGGCTCCTACGAGCAGTACTTC. Translated, it gives CASSIGLAGSYEQYF.

This clonotype was observed many times. CDR3 sequence (DNA): TGTGCCAGCAGCACGACAGGGGTAGCGGGTGGCTACACCTTC. It yields the protein CASSTTGVAGGYTF. The chain combines TRBV2 with TRBJ1-2; TRBD1 matches 8 bases. The CDR3 length is 14 residues. Losses at the gene ends were 6 bases for V and 7 bases for J; bases not matched to a gene: 10. The V gene's germline CDR1 is SNHLY and CDR2 FYNNEI.

This sequence joins TRBV7-9 and TRBJ2-7; D is undetermined. Trimming took 1 base from V and 0 from J, leaving 10 bases between them. From germline, CDR1 is SEHNR and CDR2 FQNEAQ (reference sequence). CDR3 length equals 15 residues. CDR3 protein: CASSLGKGSSYEQYF. The CDR3 bases are TGTGCCAGCAGCTTAGGGAAGGGCAGCTCCTACGAGCAGTACTTC. Complete variable domain (other parts from reference TRBV7-9 and TRBJ2-7): DTGVSQNPRHKITKRGQNVTFRCDPISEHNRLYWYRQTLGQGPEFLTYFQNEAQLEKSRLLSDRFSAERPKGSFSTLEIQRTEQGDSAMYLCASSLGKGSSYEQYFGPGTRLTVT.

Many counts were recorded for this clonotype. The chain combines TRBV12-3 or TRBV12-4 with TRBJ2-7; D is unclear. The CDR3 is made up of 11 amino acids. V was trimmed by 3 bases and J by 8 bases, leaving 8 bases between them. The CDR3 DNA sequence: TGTGCCAGCAGTTTTTCCCTCCAGCAGTACTTC. This codes for CASSFSLQQYF.

The chain joins TRBV20-1 to TRBJ1-2; TRBD1 matches 10 bases. V lost 5 bases to trimming and J lost 6 bases; unmatched junction nucleotides: 9. This CDR3 region has 14 residues. Per germline, CDR1 DFQATT and CDR2 SNEGSKA (reference sequence). CDR3 nucleotide sequence: TGCAGTGCTTCAACGGACAGGGGGGTACATGGCTACACCTTC. Its protein product is CSASTDRGVHGYTF.

CDR3 sequence (DNA): TGTGCCATCAGTTCCGGGACAGGGGCATTTAGGGACGAGCAGTACTTC. Protein product: CAISSGTGAFRDEQYF. V gene TRBV10-3 combines with J gene TRBJ2-7; 10 nucleotides align to TRBD1. CDR3 length: 16 amino acids. V lost 5 bases and J lost 5; bases outside the gene matches: 12. The germline V gene has CDR1 ENHRY and CDR2 SYGVKD.

This clonotype was picked up many times. V usage is TRBV20-1 and J usage is TRBJ2-2, with TRBD1 as a possible D gene (6 bases). V dropped 5 bases and J dropped 0 bases, with 13 bases sitting between them. Looked up from germline, CDR1 is DFQATT and CDR2 is SNEGSKA (reference sequence). The CDR3 spans 15 residues. CDR3 nucleotide sequence: TGCAGTGCTGAGACCGGGACATCGAACACCGGGGAGCTGTTTTTT. Its translation: CSAETGTSNTGELFF.

This clonotype was seen a few times. The chain recombines TRBV2 with TRBJ2-5; D gene uncertain. Germline V CDR1 and CDR2: SNHLY, FYNNEI. The V end was cut by 6 bases, the J end by 5 bases, with 10 bases between. The CDR3 has 12 amino acids. The CDR3, as DNA: TGTGCCAGCAGAAAATCTGGGGAGACCCAGTACTTC. Amino acids: CASRKSGETQYF.

This clonotype was observed at least ten times. The chain combines TRBV11-3 with TRBJ2-5; 8 bases agree with TRBD1. CDR1 and CDR2 from the germline V gene are SGHNT and YENEEA. This CDR3 comprises 15 residues. Germline trimming cut 5 bases from V and 2 bases from J; bases unmatched to any gene: 7. CDR3 sequence: CASSPGQARQETQYF. Here the CDR3 DNA reads TGTGCCAGCAGCCCGGGACAGGCGAGGCAAGAGACCCAGTACTTC.

This clonotype has at least ten counts. V gene TRBV6-5 combines with J gene TRBJ1-2, with D tentatively TRBD1 (5 bases). The CDR3 is made up of 13 amino acids. Germline CDR1 MNHEY, CDR2 SVGAGI. Trimming pared 2 bases from V and 7 bases from J, leaving 11 bases between. The CDR3 loop is CASSYEGRGGYTF. The CDR3 nucleotides are TGTGCCAGCAGTTACGAGGGGAGAGGTGGCTACACCTTC.

This clonotype was seen repeatedly, ten times or more. This chain connects TRBV9 to TRBJ2-5; TRBD1 aligns across 8 bases. This CDR3 comprises 15 residues. Losses at the gene ends were 4 bases for V and 4 bases for J; bases not matched to a gene: 9. The germline CDR1 and CDR2 sequences are SGDLS and YYNGEE. The CDR3 loop is CASSPTGGYRETQYF. The CDR3 DNA reads TGTGCCAGCAGCCCCACAGGGGGATATAGAGAGACCCAGTACTTC. Looking up the rest from reference TRBV9 and TRBJ2-5 gives the full variable domain: DSGVTQTPKHLITATGQRVTLRCSPRSGDLSVYWYQQSLDQGLQFLIQYYNGEERAKGNILERFSAQQFPDLHSELNLSSLELGDSALYFCASSPTGGYRETQYFGPGTRLLVL.

This chain links TRBV20-1 with TRBJ1-1, with 7 positions matching TRBD1. CDR1 is DFQATT, CDR2 SNEGSKA, per germline (reference sequence). Trimming cost V 7 bases and J 4 bases; bases outside gene matches: 6. CDR3 size: 12 residues. CDR3 sequence (DNA): TGCAGTGTCGACAGGGCGGGCACTGAAGCTTTCTTT. Protein: CSVDRAGTEAFF.

This clonotype was observed once. This chain uses TRBV11-2 with TRBJ1-3; D is possibly TRBD1 (5 bases). Trimming left V 7 bases short and J 3 bases short, with 25 bases between. CDR3 size: 18 residues. The V gene's germline CDR1 is SGHAT and CDR2 FQNNGV. CDR3 sequence: CASTNPTWAMGLGNTIYF. In nucleotides, the CDR3 is TGTGCCAGCACCAACCCCACTTGGGCAATGGGACTTGGAAACACCATATATTTT.

As regards this clonotype: In this CDR3 the conserved last residue, phenylalanine or tryptophan, is missing, so a read error is likely. The chain is built from TRBV6-2 or TRBV6-3 and TRBJ2-7; a weak D match, TRBD1 (6 bases). Between the trimmed V and J ends, which lost 6 bases and 3 bases, there was a span of 12 bases. The CDR3 contains 13 residues. CDR1 and CDR2 from the germline V gene are MNHEY and SVGEGT. The CDR3 bases are TGTGCCAGCAGCAGGGGACGCTTCTACGAGCAGTACTCC. Translated: CASSRGRFYEQYS.

This clonotype was observed at least ten times. The chain links TRBV12-3 or TRBV12-4 to TRBJ2-7, with TRBD1 matching over 9 bases. J gave up 4 bases and V 7 bases, and 8 bases lay outside the gene matches. The CDR3 length is 14 residues. CDR3: CASNLRDRVYEQYF. CDR3 bases: TGTGCCAGCAACCTCCGGGACAGGGTTTACGAGCAGTACTTC.

This clonotype came up many times. V usage is TRBV28 and J usage is TRBJ2-7; possibly TRBD2 for D (5 bases). Germline V gives CDR1 MDHEN, CDR2 SYDVKM. This CDR3 contains 15 residues. The V gene lost 8 bases and the J gene lost 9 bases, with 26 bases spanning the gap. The CDR3 sequence is CASLGSGGPYRVQYF. The CDR3, as DNA: TGTGCCAGCCTGGGAAGCGGAGGCCCCTATAGGGTGCAGTACTTC. The entire variable domain, with the rest obtained from reference TRBV28 and TRBJ2-7, is as follows: DVKVTQSSRYLVKRTGEKVFLECVQDMDHENMFWYRQDPGLGLRLIYFSYDVKMKEKGDIPEGYSVSREKKERFSLILESASTNQTSMYLCASLGSGGPYRVQYFGPGTRLTVT.

This clonotype has ten or more counts. This chain joins TRBV24-1 and TRBJ1-2; D ambiguous. There are 14 residues in the CDR3. V was clipped by 1 base and J by 2 bases, with 7 bases between them. CDR1 and CDR2 from the germline V gene are KGHDR and SFDVKD. CDR3 in amino acids: CATSDFRRNYGYTF. The DNA for the CDR3 is TGTGCCACCAGTGATTTCAGACGGAACTATGGCTACACCTTC.

In its sample, this clonotype was seen many times. The gene calls are TRBV20-1 and TRBJ1-2; 9 nucleotides line up with TRBD1. Germline V gives CDR1 DFQATT, CDR2 SNEGSKA (reference sequence). This CDR3 comprises 15 residues. V shed 2 bases and J 4 bases; nucleotides not matched to a gene: 8. CDR3 nucleotide sequence: TGCAGTGCTAGACCCCCAGGGACAGGGTCCTATGGCTACACCTTC. Translating gives CSARPPGTGSYGYTF.

The chain carries TRBV9 and TRBJ2-5; D perhaps matches TRBD2 (6 bases). Trimming left V 0 bases short and J 1 base short, with 13 bases between. Looked up from germline, CDR1 is SGDLS and CDR2 is YYNGEE. The CDR3 sequence is 16 residues long. The chain's CDR3 is CASSVGGGKVQETQYF. For the CDR3, the DNA is TGTGCCAGCAGCGTAGGAGGAGGGAAGGTCCAAGAGACCCAGTACTTC.

This clonotype came up many times. The chain uses TRBV20-1 and TRBJ2-7, with 8 bases that match TRBD2. The V gene's germline CDR1 is DFQATT and CDR2 SNEGSKA (reference sequence). Losses at the gene ends were 3 bases for V and 3 bases for J; bases not matched to a gene: 1. The CDR3 consists of 12 residues. CDR3 protein: CSASGTSYEQYF. The CDR3 DNA reads as TGCAGTGCTAGTGGGACTAGCTACGAGCAGTACTTC.

The rearrangement uses TRBV12-3 or TRBV12-4 and TRBJ1-1, with no clear D. The CDR3 contains 12 residues. Trimming removed 3 bases at V and 11 bases at J, with 13 bases between. CDR3 amino acids: CASSFLASGAFF. The CDR3 coding sequence is TGTGCCAGCAGTTTCTTAGCCTCGGGGGCTTTCTTT.

This clonotype was picked up a small number of times. The chain is built from TRBV5-8 and TRBJ2-7, with 9 bases identical to TRBD1. The CDR3 is 15 residues long. From germline, CDR1 is SGHTS and CDR2 YDEGEE. Trimming at V came to 0 bases and at J to 3 bases, leaving 4 bases not matched to a gene. The CDR3 DNA follows: TGTGCCAGCAGCTTGGCTCCGGGACAGGGCTACGAGCAGTACTTC. Residues: CASSLAPGQGYEQYF.

In its sample, this clonotype was seen many times. The chain couples TRBV6-2 or TRBV6-3 to TRBJ2-7, with 7 nucleotides matching TRBD1. Per germline, CDR1 MNHEY and CDR2 SVGEGT. This CDR3 spans 15 amino acids. J lost 3 bases, V lost 2 bases, and 7 bases had no gene match. The CDR3, as DNA: TGTGCCAGCAGTTACCGGGACAGTTATAACTACGAGCAGTACTTC. Encoded protein: CASSYRDSYNYEQYF.